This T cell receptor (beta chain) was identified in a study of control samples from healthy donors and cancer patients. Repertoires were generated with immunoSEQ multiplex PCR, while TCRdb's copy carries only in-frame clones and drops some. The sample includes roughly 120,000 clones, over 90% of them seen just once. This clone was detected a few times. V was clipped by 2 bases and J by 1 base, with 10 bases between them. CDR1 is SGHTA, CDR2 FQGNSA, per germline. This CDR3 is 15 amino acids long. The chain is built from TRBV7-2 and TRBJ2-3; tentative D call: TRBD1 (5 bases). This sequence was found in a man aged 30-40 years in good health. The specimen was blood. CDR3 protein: CASSLRGFGTDTQYF. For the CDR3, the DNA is TGTGCCAGCAGCTTAAGGGGCTTCGGCACAGATACGCAGTATTTT.